A single T cell receptor beta chain is shown here with its context. This entry comes from a study of shared T cell receptors in the human thymus. There are 15 residues in the CDR3. Germline CDR1 is LGHNT and CDR2 is FRNRAP. V lost 5 bases, J lost 2 bases, and 15 bases lay in between. Clones were read by immunoSEQ multiplex PCR, and TCRdb kept only the in-frame ones, dropping some. The table lists 55,000 to 80,000 clones, about 95% of them singletons. The sample was thymocytes. The clonotype comes from a human donor. The rearrangement uses TRBV12-5 and TRBJ1-2; D uncertain. Written as DNA, the CDR3 is TGTGCTAGTGGTAGCCCTTTCGGGCCAAACTATGGCTACACCTTC. The encoded protein is CASGSPFGPNYGYTF.